This T cell receptor gamma chain derives from a study of Vδ1+ human thymocytes. Judged by abundance, this clone is medium-sized. Its specificity is unknown. General study findings and limits: Thymic TRG and TRD repertoires appeared highly polyclonal.

Extracted RNA was reverse transcribed into cDNA. Multiplex PCR used pooled V-gene forward primers and a constant-region reverse primer to amplify CDR3s. TCRdb made new clone calls on the multiplex PCR reads using CATT. Of roughly 24,000 gamma-chain clones listed, roughly 13% are singletons. The V gene's germline CDR1 is VENAVY and CDR2 YDSYNSRV. The CDR3 sequence is 14 residues long. With V trimmed by 0 bases and J by 0 bases, 2 bases remained unmatched. The V and J genes are TRGV8 and TRGJ1 or TRGJ2. The sequence was obtained from a child younger than two who had congenital heart surgery. The sample consisted of Vdelta1+ gamma-delta thymocytes from the thymus. As to subset: FACS-sorted CD3+ TCRalphabeta- TCRVdelta1+ TCRVdelta2- thymocytes. The CDR3 here is CATWDRLNYYKKLF. The CDR3 nucleotides read TGTGCCACCTGGGATAGGCTGAATTATTATAAGAAACTCTTT.